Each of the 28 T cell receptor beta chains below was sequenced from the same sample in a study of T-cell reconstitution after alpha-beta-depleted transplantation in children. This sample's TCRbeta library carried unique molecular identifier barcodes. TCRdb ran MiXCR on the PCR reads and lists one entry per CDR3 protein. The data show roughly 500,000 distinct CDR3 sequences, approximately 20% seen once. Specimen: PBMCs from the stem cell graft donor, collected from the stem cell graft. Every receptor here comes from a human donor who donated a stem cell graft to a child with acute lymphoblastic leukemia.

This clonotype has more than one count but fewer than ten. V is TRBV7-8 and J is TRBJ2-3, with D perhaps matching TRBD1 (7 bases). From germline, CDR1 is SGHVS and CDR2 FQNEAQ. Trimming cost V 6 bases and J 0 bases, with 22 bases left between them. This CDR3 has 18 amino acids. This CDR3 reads CASSVRGLQGTSTDTQYF. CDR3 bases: TGTGCCAGCAGTGTAAGGGGCCTACAGGGGACTAGCACAGATACGCAGTATTTT.

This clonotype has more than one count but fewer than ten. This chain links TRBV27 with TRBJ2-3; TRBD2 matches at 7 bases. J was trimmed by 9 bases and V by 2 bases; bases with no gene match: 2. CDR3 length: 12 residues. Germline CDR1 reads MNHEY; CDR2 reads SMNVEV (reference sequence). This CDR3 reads CASSLGEGTQYF. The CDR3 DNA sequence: TGTGCCAGCAGTTTAGGGGAGGGAACGCAGTATTTT.

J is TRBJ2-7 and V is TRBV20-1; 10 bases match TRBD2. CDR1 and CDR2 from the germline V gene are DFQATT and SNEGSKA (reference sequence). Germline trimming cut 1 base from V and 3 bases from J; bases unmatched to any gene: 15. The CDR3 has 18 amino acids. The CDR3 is CSARGLLRTGTSVYEQYF. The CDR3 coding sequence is TGCAGTGCTAGAGGTTTACTTCGAACCGGGACTAGCGTCTACGAGCAGTACTTC.

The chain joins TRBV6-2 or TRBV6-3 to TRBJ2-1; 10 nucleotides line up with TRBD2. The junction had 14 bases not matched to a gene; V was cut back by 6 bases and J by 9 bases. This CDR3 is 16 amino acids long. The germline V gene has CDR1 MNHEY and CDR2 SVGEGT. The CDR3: CASSSPASGRRGEQFF. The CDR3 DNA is TGTGCCAGCAGCTCCCCGGCTAGCGGGAGAAGGGGTGAGCAGTTCTTC.

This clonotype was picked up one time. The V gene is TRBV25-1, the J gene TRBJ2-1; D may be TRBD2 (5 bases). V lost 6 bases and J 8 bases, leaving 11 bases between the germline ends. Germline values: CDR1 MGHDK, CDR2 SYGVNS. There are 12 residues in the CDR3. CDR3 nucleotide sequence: TGTGCCAGCAGAGAGAGGGTGGATGAGCAGTTCTTC. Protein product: CASRERVDEQFF. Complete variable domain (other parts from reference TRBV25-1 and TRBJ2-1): EADIYQTPRYLVIGTGKKITLECSQTMGHDKMYWYQQDPGMELHLIHYSYGVNSTEKGDLSSESTVSRIRTEHFPLTLESARPSHTSQYLCASRERVDEQFFGPGTRLTVL.

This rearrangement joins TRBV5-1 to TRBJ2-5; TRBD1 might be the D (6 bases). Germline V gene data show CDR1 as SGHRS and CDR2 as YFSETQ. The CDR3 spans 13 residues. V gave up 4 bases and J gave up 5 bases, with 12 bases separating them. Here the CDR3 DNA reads TGCGCCAGCAGCGGGGGCGGATTGGAGACCCAGTACTTC. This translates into CASSGGGLETQYF.

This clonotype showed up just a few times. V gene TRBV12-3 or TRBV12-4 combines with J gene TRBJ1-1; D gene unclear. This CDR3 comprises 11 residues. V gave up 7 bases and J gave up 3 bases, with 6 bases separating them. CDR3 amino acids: CASITHTEAFF. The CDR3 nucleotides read TGTGCCAGCATCACGCACACTGAAGCTTTCTTT.

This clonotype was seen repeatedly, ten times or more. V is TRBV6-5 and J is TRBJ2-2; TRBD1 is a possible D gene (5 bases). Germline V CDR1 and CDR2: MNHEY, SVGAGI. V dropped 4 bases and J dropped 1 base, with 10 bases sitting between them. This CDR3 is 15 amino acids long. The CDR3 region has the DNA TGTGCCAGCAGTTCTGGACAACTGAACACCGGGGAGCTGTTTTTT. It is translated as CASSSGQLNTGELFF.

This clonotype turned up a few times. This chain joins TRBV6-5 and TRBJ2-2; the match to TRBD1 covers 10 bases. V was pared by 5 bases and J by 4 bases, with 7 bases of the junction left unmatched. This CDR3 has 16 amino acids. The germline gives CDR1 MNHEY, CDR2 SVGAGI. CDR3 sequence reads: CASSISDRGVTGELFF. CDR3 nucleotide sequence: TGTGCCAGCAGTATCTCGGACAGGGGGGTCACCGGGGAGCTGTTTTTT.

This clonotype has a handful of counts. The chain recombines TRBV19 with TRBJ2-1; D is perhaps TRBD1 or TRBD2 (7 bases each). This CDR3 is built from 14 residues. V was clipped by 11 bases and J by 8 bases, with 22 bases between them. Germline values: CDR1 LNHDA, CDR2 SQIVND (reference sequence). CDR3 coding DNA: TGTGCCCAGGGAGGGGACAGCAATATCCATGAGCAGTTCTTC. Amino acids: CAQGGDSNIHEQFF.

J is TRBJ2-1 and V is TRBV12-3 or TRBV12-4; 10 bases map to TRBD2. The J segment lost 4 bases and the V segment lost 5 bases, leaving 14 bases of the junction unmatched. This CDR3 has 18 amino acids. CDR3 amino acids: CASSLQRAGTSAYNEQFF. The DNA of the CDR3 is TGTGCCAGCAGTCTACAGCGGGCCGGGACTAGCGCATACAATGAGCAGTTCTTC.

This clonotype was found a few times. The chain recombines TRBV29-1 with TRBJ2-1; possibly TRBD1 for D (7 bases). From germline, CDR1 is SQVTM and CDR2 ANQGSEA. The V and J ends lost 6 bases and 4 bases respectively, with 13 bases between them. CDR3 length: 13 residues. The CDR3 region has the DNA TGCAGCGTGCTGACAGGGACTTACAATGAGCAGTTCTTC. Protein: CSVLTGTYNEQFF.

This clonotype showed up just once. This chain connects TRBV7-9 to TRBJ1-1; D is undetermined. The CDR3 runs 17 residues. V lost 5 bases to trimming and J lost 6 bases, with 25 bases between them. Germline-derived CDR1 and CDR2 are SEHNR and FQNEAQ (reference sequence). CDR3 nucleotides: TGTGCCAGCAGCGCCCTCACCAAACCGGGGAAGAGTTCTGAAGCTTTCTTT. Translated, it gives CASSALTKPGKSSEAFF.

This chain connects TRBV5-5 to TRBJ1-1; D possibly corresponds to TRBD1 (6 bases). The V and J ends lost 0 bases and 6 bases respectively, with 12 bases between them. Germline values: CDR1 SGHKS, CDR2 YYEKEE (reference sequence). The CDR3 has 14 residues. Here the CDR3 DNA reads TGTGCCAGCAGCTTGGTACAGGGACCTCCTGAAGCTTTCTTT. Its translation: CASSLVQGPPEAFF.

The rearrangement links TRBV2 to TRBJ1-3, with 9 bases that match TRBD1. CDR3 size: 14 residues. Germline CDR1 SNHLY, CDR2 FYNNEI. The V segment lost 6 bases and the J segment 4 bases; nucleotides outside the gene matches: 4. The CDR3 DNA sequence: TGTGCCAGCAGGTACAGGGGGCAAGGAAACACCATATATTTT. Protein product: CASRYRGQGNTIYF.

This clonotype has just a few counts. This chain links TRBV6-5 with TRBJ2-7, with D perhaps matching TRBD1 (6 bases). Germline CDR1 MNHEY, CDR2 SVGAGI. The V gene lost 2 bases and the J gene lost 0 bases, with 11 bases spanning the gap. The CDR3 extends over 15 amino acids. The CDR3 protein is CASSYGPGDSYEQYF. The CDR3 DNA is TGTGCCAGCAGTTACGGGCCAGGGGACTCCTACGAGCAGTACTTC.

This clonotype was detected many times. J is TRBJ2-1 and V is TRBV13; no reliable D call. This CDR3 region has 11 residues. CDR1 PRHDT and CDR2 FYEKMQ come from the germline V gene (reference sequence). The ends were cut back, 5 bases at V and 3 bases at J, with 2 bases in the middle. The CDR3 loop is CASSRYNEQFF. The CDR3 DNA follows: TGTGCCAGCAGCCGCTACAATGAGCAGTTCTTC.

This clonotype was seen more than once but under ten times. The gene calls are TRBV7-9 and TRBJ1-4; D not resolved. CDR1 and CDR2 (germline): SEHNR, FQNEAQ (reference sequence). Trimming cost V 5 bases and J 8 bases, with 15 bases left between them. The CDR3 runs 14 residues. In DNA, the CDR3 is TGTGCCAGCAGCCCCCCCCTGGGTCGCGAAAAACTGTTTTTT. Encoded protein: CASSPPLGREKLFF.

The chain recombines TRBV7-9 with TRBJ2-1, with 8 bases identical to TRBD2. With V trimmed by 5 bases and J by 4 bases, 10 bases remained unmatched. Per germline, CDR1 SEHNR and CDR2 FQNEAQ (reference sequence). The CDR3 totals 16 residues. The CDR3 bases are TGTGCCAGCAGCCCCAGGACGGGAGGGCCGTACAATGAGCAGTTCTTC. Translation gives CASSPRTGGPYNEQFF.

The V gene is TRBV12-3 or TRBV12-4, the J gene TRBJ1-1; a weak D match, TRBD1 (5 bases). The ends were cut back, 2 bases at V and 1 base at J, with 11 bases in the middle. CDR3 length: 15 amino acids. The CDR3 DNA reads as TGTGCCAGCAGTTTAAGGTGGGGGACGAACACTGAAGCTTTCTTT. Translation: CASSLRWGTNTEAFF.

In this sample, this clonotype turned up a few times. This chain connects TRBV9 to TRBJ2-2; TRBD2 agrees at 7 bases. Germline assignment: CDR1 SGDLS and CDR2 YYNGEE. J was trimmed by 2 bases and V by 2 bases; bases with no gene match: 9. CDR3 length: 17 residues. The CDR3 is CASSVSPRGLNTGELFF. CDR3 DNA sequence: TGTGCCAGCAGCGTGAGCCCGCGGGGGTTAAACACCGGGGAGCTGTTTTTT.

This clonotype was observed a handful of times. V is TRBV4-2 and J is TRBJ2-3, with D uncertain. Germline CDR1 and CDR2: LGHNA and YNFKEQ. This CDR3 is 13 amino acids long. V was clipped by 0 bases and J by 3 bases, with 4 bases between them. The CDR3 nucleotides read TGTGCCAGCAGCCAAGATGAGACAGATACGCAGTATTTT. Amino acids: CASSQDETDTQYF.

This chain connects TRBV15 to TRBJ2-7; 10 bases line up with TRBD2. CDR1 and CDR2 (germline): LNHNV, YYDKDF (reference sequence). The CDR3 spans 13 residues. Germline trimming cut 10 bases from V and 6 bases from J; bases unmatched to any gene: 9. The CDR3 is CASGLAASGEQYF. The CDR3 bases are TGTGCCAGCGGACTAGCGGCTTCCGGCGAGCAGTACTTC.

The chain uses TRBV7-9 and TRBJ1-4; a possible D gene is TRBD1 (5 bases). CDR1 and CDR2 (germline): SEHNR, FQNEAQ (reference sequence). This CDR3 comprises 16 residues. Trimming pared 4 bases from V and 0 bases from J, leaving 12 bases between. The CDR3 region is CASSSPTGATNEKLFF. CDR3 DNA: TGTGCCAGCAGCTCACCAACAGGAGCAACTAATGAAAAACTGTTTTTT.

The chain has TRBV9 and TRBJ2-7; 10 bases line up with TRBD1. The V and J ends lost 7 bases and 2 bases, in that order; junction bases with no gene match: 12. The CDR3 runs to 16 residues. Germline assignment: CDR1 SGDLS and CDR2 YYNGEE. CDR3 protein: CASDKTGGADPYEQYF. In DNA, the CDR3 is TGTGCCAGCGATAAGACAGGGGGCGCAGACCCCTACGAGCAGTACTTC.

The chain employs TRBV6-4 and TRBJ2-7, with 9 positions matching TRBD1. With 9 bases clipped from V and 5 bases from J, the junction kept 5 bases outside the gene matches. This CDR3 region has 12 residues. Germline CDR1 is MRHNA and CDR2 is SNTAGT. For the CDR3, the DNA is TGTGCCAGGCCGAACAGGGGGCACGAGCAGTACTTC. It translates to CARPNRGHEQYF.

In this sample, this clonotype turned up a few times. For the CDR3, the DNA is TGTGCCAGCAGCTCCATTAGCGGGAGGCTCCTAGCCAAAAACATTCAGTACTTC. Translating it yields CASSSISGRLLAKNIQYF. The chain links TRBV11-2 to TRBJ2-4; 10 nucleotides agree with TRBD2. The CDR3 has 18 amino acids. The germline CDR1 and CDR2 sequences are SGHAT and FQNNGV. V lost 4 bases to trimming and J lost 0 bases; unmatched junction nucleotides: 9.

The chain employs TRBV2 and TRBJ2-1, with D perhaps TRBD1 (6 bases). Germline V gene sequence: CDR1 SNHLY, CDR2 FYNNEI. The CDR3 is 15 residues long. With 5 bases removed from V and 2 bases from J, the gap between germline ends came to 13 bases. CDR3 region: CASSYRAPTYNEQFF. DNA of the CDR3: TGTGCCAGCAGTTACAGGGCTCCAACCTACAATGAGCAGTTCTTC.